Following are 22 T cell receptor beta chains from one sample sequenced in a study of PD-1 blockade in classical Hodgkin lymphoma. Measured with immunoSEQ multiplex PCR; TCRdb has only the in-frame clones, and not every one. The table has fewer than 55,000 clones, approximately 80% seen once. As for time point: cycle 4 day 1 (C4D1), after 5 to 7 weeks of nivolumab. After autologous stem cell transplantation all patients relapsed, and prior brentuximab vedotin exposure differed between cohorts. The sample here was peripheral blood mononuclear cells (PBMCs), taken before the fourth cycle of nivolumab. These receptors were obtained from a human donor with classical Hodgkin lymphoma.

The V and J genes are TRBV14 and TRBJ1-2; D remains ambiguous. The CDR3 has 12 amino acids. V lost 4 bases and J lost 5, with 8 bases in between. The germline V gene encodes CDR1 SGHDN and CDR2 FVKESK. CDR3 nucleotide sequence: TGTGCCAGCAGCCCAGGCGGGTATGGCTACACCTTC. It is translated as CASSPGGYGYTF.

The CDR3 region is CASSFGEREEDEQFF. Written as DNA, the CDR3 is TGTGCCAGCAGCTTCGGGGAGCGGGAGGAAGATGAGCAGTTCTTC. The chain employs TRBV5-6 and TRBJ2-1; 9 bases are shared with TRBD2. Trimming cost V 2 bases and J 8 bases; bases outside gene matches: 8. Germline V gene data show CDR1 as SGHDT and CDR2 as YYEEEE. The CDR3 runs 15 residues.

V is TRBV4-1 and J is TRBJ2-3; 8 nucleotides align to TRBD2. Per the germline V gene, CDR1 is MGHRA and CDR2 is YSYEKL. The trim removed 0 bases at V and 4 bases at J, leaving 9 bases unmatched. This CDR3 region has 17 residues. The CDR3 DNA reads TGCGCCAGCAGCCAAGAGGCGCCCGGGGGGGTTGCAGATACGCAGTATTTT. It specifies CASSQEAPGGVADTQYF.

CDR3 loop: CASRDPHATDTQYF. The DNA for the CDR3 is TGTGCCAGCAGAGATCCGCACGCCACAGATACGCAGTATTTT. The chain is built from TRBV7-2 and TRBJ2-3; D uncertain. Germline loops: CDR1 SGHTA, CDR2 FQGNSA. This CDR3 has 14 residues. The V gene lost 6 bases and the J gene lost 2 bases, with 12 bases spanning the gap.

The rearrangement uses TRBV6-6 and TRBJ2-7; the match to TRBD1 covers 8 bases. Germline trimming cut 4 bases from V and 6 bases from J; bases unmatched to any gene: 8. The CDR3 consists of 14 residues. In germline, CDR1 is MNHNY, CDR2 SVGAGI (reference sequence). The CDR3 bases are TGTGCCAGCAGTTTCGGACAGGGCAGGGTCGAGCAGTACTTC. Translated, it gives CASSFGQGRVEQYF.

A few counts support this clone. The V gene is TRBV5-1, the J gene TRBJ1-1, with D perhaps TRBD1 (5 bases). Trimming shortened V by 2 bases and J by 4 bases, and 12 bases separated the two germline ends. Germline values: CDR1 SGHRS, CDR2 YFSETQ. CDR3 length equals 14 residues. The chain's CDR3 is CASSFPGFGTEAFF. The CDR3 nucleotides read TGCGCCAGCAGCTTCCCAGGGTTCGGCACTGAAGCTTTCTTT.

There are a few counts of this clone. The chain uses TRBV7-2 and TRBJ1-6; no clear D gene. Trimming left V 5 bases short and J 7 bases short, with 18 bases between. Germline CDR1 and CDR2: SGHTA and FQGNSA. CDR3 size: 16 residues. The CDR3 bases are TGTGCCAGCAGCCCCGTCGGAGGCAGACGGAATTCACCCCTCCACTTT. It codes for CASSPVGGRRNSPLHF.

The gene calls are TRBV5-5 and TRBJ2-1, with 9 bases that match TRBD2. V shed 0 bases, J shed 7 bases, and the junction held 11 bases outside the gene matches. The CDR3 is made up of 17 amino acids. CDR1 and CDR2 from the germline V gene are SGHKS and YYEKEE (reference sequence). CDR3 coding DNA: TGTGCCAGCAGCTTGGGTAGCGGGAGCAGAGGTATAAATGAGCAGTTCTTC. This translates into CASSLGSGSRGINEQFF.

The V call is TRBV25-1, the J call TRBJ2-5; D not resolved. The germline gives CDR1 MGHDK, CDR2 SYGVNS. Trimming removed 3 bases from V and 4 bases from J, with 3 bases in between. This CDR3 is built from 11 residues. The CDR3 bases are TGTGCCAGCAGTGAGTCAGAGACCCAGTACTTC. As protein: CASSESETQYF.

This chain joins TRBV27 and TRBJ1-5; 8 nucleotides match TRBD1. The CDR3 extends over 16 amino acids. In germline, CDR1 is MNHEY, CDR2 SMNVEV (reference sequence). Unmatched junction bases numbered 7, after V lost 2 bases and J lost 4 bases. The CDR3 reads CASSLGVGTGNQPQHF. CDR3 nucleotides: TGTGCCAGCAGTTTAGGTGTCGGGACAGGTAATCAGCCCCAGCATTTT.

The V and J genes are TRBV18 and TRBJ2-1; TRBD2 aligns across 12 bases. CDR1 and CDR2 from the germline V gene are KGHSH and LQKENI. The J segment lost 4 bases and the V segment lost 3 bases, leaving 1 base of the junction unmatched. The CDR3 spans 15 residues. This CDR3 is CASSPGTSGYNEQFF. As DNA, the CDR3 is TGTGCCAGCTCACCCGGGACTAGCGGGTACAATGAGCAGTTCTTC.

The CDR3 sequence: CASSDLGPSALAFF. For the CDR3, the DNA is TGTGCCAGCAGTGATTTGGGGCCTTCAGCTCTGGCTTTCTTT. J is TRBJ1-1 and V is TRBV2; D possibly corresponds to TRBD1 (5 bases). The CDR3 loop spans 14 amino acids. Germline-derived CDR1 and CDR2 are SNHLY and FYNNEI. Trimming took 3 bases from V and 11 from J, leaving 19 bases between them.

The chain links TRBV7-3 to TRBJ2-1, with D tentatively TRBD2 (6 bases). Germline V gene data show CDR1 as SGHTA and CDR2 as FQGTGA. Trimming shortened V by 2 bases and J by 7 bases, and 12 bases separated the two germline ends. The CDR3 sequence is 14 residues long. The CDR3 coding sequence is TGTGCCAGCAGCTTAGAGGCGGGACGGAATGAGCAGTTCTTC. This codes for CASSLEAGRNEQFF.

This chain joins TRBV28 and TRBJ2-4; tentatively, D is TRBD1 (6 bases). The germline V and J ends were trimmed by 10 bases and 7 bases, with 35 bases remaining between them. The CDR3 totals 19 residues. CDR1 is MDHEN, CDR2 SYDVKM, per germline. The CDR3 bases are TGTGCCACCGAAGAGGACGTGGACTTCAGGGGCGCACGGAATAACATTCAGTACTTC. This sequence encodes CATEEDVDFRGARNNIQYF. Looking up the rest from reference TRBV28 and TRBJ2-4 gives the full variable domain: DVKVTQSSRYLVKRTGEKVFLECVQDMDHENMFWYRQDPGLGLRLIYFSYDVKMKEKGDIPEGYSVSREKKERFSLILESASTNQTSMYLCATEEDVDFRGARNNIQYFGAGTRLSVL.

The rearrangement links TRBV9 to TRBJ1-2, with 10 nucleotides matching TRBD1. The V gene end was trimmed by 2 bases and the J gene end by 3 bases; junction bases not matched to a gene: 7. CDR3 length equals 16 residues. Germline V gives CDR1 SGDLS, CDR2 YYNGEE. CDR3 sequence reads: CASSVAGTGAYYGYTF. CDR3 nucleotides: TGTGCCAGCAGCGTGGCCGGGACAGGGGCTTACTATGGCTACACCTTC.

This clone has just one count. Germline is not matched at one junction end, which may reflect a read error. Within the sample, other DNA sequences also encode this same CDR3. The gene calls are TRBV7-2 and TRBJ2-7; 12 bases align to TRBD2. The germline gives CDR1 SGHTA, CDR2 FQGNSA. This CDR3 has 21 residues. CDR3 loop: CASSLASGWSSGRVSSYEQYF. As DNA, the CDR3 is TGTGCCAGCAGCTTAGCATCAGGGTGGTCTAGCGGGAGGGTTAGCTCCTACGAGCAATACTTC.

The J gene is TRBJ1-2, the V gene TRBV9, with D unresolved. Trimming shortened V by 3 bases and J by 5 bases, and 14 bases separated the two germline ends. Germline CDR1 is SGDLS and CDR2 is YYNGEE. The CDR3 is made up of 14 amino acids. The CDR3 here is CASSASLEVYGYTF. In DNA, the CDR3 is TGTGCCAGCAGCGCAAGCCTAGAGGTATATGGCTACACCTTC.

The rearrangement uses TRBV7-2 and TRBJ1-1, with D unclear. Germline V gives CDR1 SGHTA, CDR2 FQGNSA. The ends were cut back, 2 bases at V and 2 bases at J, with 6 bases in the middle. This CDR3 spans 13 amino acids. The DNA for the CDR3 is TGTGCCAGCAGCTTAAACGTAAACACTGAAGCTTTCTTT. This translates into CASSLNVNTEAFF.

The V call is TRBV19, the J call TRBJ1-6; TRBD1 might be the D (6 bases). CDR3 length: 17 amino acids. Trimming removed 4 bases at V and 5 bases at J, with 18 bases between. The germline CDR1 and CDR2 sequences are LNHDA and SQIVND (reference sequence). The CDR3 DNA reads TGTGCCAGTAGTACGGGGGGCGCTGATCACCATAATTCACCCCTCCACTTT. This codes for CASSTGGADHHNSPLHF. Variable domain in full (rest from reference TRBV19 and TRBJ1-6): DGGITQSPKYLFRKEGQNVTLSCEQNLNHDAMYWYRQDPGQGLRLIYYSQIVNDFQKGDIAEGYSVSREKKESFPLTVTSAQKNPTAFYLCASSTGGADHHNSPLHFGNGTRLTVT.

This chain links TRBV19 with TRBJ2-3; D is ambiguous. Germline-derived CDR1 and CDR2 are LNHDA and SQIVND (reference sequence). CDR3 length: 11 amino acids. V lost 3 bases and J 5 bases, leaving 3 bases between the germline ends. CDR3 amino acids: CASSIRDTQYF. CDR3 DNA: TGTGCCAGTAGTATCCGAGATACGCAGTATTTT.

CDR3 in DNA: TGTGCCTGGCAGGGAAATAGCAATCAGCCCCAGCATTTT. The encoded protein is CAWQGNSNQPQHF. The V call is TRBV30, the J call TRBJ1-5, with D maybe TRBD1 (5 bases). The CDR3 consists of 13 residues. Trimming cost V 5 bases and J 0 bases, with 8 bases left between them. Germline CDR1 is GTSNPN and CDR2 is SVGIG (reference sequence).

The chain is built from TRBV7-9 and TRBJ1-2; 7 bases fit TRBD1. The CDR3 contains 14 residues. Per germline, CDR1 SEHNR and CDR2 FQNEAQ (reference sequence). J lost 6 bases, V lost 3 bases, and 7 bases had no gene match. CDR3 DNA: TGTGCCAGCAGCTTCGGTCAAGGGGGCAATGGCTACACCTTC. It yields the protein CASSFGQGGNGYTF.